This is a list of T cell receptor beta chains from one sample in a study of blood T cell repertoires in COVID-19. Libraries were prepared by immunoSEQ multiplex PCR; TCRdb keeps only in-frame clonotypes and omits some of them. The top ten clones hold around 15% of a sample with about 270,000 clones, approximately 84% of them seen once. The material sequenced was PBMCs or T cells enriched from blood (not recorded which). The receptors derive from a young man who had recovered from COVID-19. Each CDR3 is given with its conserved first and last residue. A D gene is named only where the DNA matches it firmly. Some rows mark clone size as missing; the rest say once, few, many or name a class of expanded clone.

size: .; D: .; V: TRBV19; J: TRBJ1-2; DNA: TGTGCCACCACAGGGTTCGACTATGGCTACACCTTC; CDR3: CATTGFDYGYTF
size: .; D: .; V: TRBV6-5; J: TRBJ1-5; DNA: TGTGCCAGCAGTCCTGGGGGGATCGATCAGCCCCAGCATTTT; CDR3: CASSPGGIDQPQHF
size: .; D: .; V: TRBV5-4; J: TRBJ2-1; DNA: TGTGCCAGCCGGACTGATCTAAGACTAGAGCAGTTCTTC; CDR3: CASRTDLRLEQFF
size: .; D: .; V: TRBV3-1/TRBV3-2; J: TRBJ2-7; DNA: TGTGCCAGCAGTCAAGGACAGCTCTACGAGCAGTACTTC; CDR3: CASSQGQLYEQYF
size: .; D: .; V: TRBV4-1; J: TRBJ2-2; DNA: TGCGCCAGCAGCCAAACCACCCTCCGTGCGGGGCTCTTAAACACCGGGGAGCTGTTTTTT; CDR3: CASSQTTLRAGLLNTGELFF
size: .; D: .; V: TRBV13; J: TRBJ1-1; DNA: TGTGCCAGCAGTTCAGCGGGGCCGAACACTGAAGCTTTCTTT; CDR3: CASSSAGPNTEAFF
size: .; D: .; V: TRBV28; J: TRBJ2-3; DNA: TGTGCCAGCACCGAGGAGTTAGATACGCAGTATTTT; CDR3: CASTEELDTQYF
size: .; D: .; V: TRBV5-1; J: TRBJ1-1; DNA: TGCGCCAGCAGCTTGGAGACGGGGAGCACTGAAGCTTTCTTT; CDR3: CASSLETGSTEAFF
size: .; D: TRBD2; V: TRBV3-1/TRBV3-2; J: TRBJ2-1; DNA: TGTGCCAGCAGCCCTGGGACTAGCGTTGGGATCTCCTACAATGAGCAGTTCTTC; CDR3: CASSPGTSVGISYNEQFF
size: .; D: .; V: TRBV18; J: TRBJ1-1; DNA: TGTGCCAGCTCACCACGCCAGGATGGGCACACTGAAGCTTTCTTT; CDR3: CASSPRQDGHTEAFF
size: .; D: .; V: TRBV27; J: TRBJ2-7; DNA: TGTGCCAGCAGTAAGGCGGGATTCGCCTACGAGCAGTACTTC; CDR3: CASSKAGFAYEQYF
size: few; D: TRBD2; V: TRBV7-2; J: TRBJ2-2; DNA: TGTGCCAGCAGCTTAGCGTCGACTAGCGGCACCGGGGAGCTGTTTTTT; CDR3: CASSLASTSGTGELFF
size: few; D: .; V: TRBV6-1; J: TRBJ2-7; DNA: TGTGCCAGCAGTGAAGAGGGTGGGGGCCCCCACGAGCAGTACTTC; CDR3: CASSEEGGGPHEQYF
size: few; D: .; V: TRBV11-2; J: TRBJ1-3; DNA: TGTGCCAGCAGCTTAGACTCACGATGGGCAGCCTCCTCTGGAAACACCATATATTTT; CDR3: CASSLDSRWAASSGNTIYF
size: once; D: .; V: TRBV7-6; J: TRBJ1-5; DNA: TGTGCCAGCAGCTTAGTTCCGGGAGACAATCAGCCCCAGCATTTT; CDR3: CASSLVPGDNQPQHF
size: .; D: .; V: TRBV10-1; J: TRBJ2-3; DNA: TGCGCCAGCAGTGAGTCTGGAGGATCTGTCGCAGATACGCAGTATTTT; CDR3: CASSESGGSVADTQYF
size: .; D: .; V: TRBV9; J: TRBJ1-5; DNA: TGTGCCAGCAGCAAAGAGGGCCACAGCAATCAGCCCCAGCATTTT; CDR3: CASSKEGHSNQPQHF
size: .; D: TRBD2; V: TRBV18; J: TRBJ2-1; DNA: TGTGCCAGCTCACCGCCGGGACTAGCTCGCAATGAGCAGTTCTTC; CDR3: CASSPPGLARNEQFF
size: .; D: .; V: TRBV18; J: TRBJ1-6; DNA: TGTGCCAGCTCACCAGGGGCGTATAATTCACCCCTCCACTTT; CDR3: CASSPGAYNSPLHF
size: .; D: TRBD2; V: TRBV7-9; J: TRBJ2-5; DNA: TGTGCCAGCAGCTTAGCGGGGGAGGGAGAGACCCAGTACTTC; CDR3: CASSLAGEGETQYF
size: .; D: TRBD2; V: TRBV7-2; J: TRBJ2-1; DNA: TGTGCCAGCAGCTTAGTGAGCGGGGGGGCTCATAATGAGCAGTTCTTC; CDR3: CASSLVSGGAHNEQFF
size: .; D: .; V: TRBV7-6; J: TRBJ2-5; DNA: TGTGCCAGCAGCTTAGCTTTCCGAGAGACCCAGTACTTC; CDR3: CASSLAFRETQYF
size: .; D: TRBD1; V: TRBV10-2; J: TRBJ2-3; DNA: TGCGCCAGCGGGGACAGTCACTCCACCTCCACAGATACGCAGTATTTT; CDR3: CASGDSHSTSTDTQYF
size: .; D: .; V: TRBV5-4; J: TRBJ2-7; DNA: TGTGCCAGCAAAGACGGACAACGGGAGAATCTTTACGAGCAGTACTTC; CDR3: CASKDGQRENLYEQYF
size: .; D: .; V: TRBV11-2; J: TRBJ2-1; DNA: TGTGCCAGCAGCTTAGTTACTGGAGGATACAATGAGCAGTTCTTC; CDR3: CASSLVTGGYNEQFF
size: .; D: TRBD1; V: TRBV30; J: TRBJ2-4; DNA: TGTGCCTGGACCTCCGGGACAGACTCTACCAAAAACATTCAGTACTTC; CDR3: CAWTSGTDSTKNIQYF
size: .; D: TRBD2; V: TRBV4-1; J: TRBJ2-1; DNA: TGCGCCAGCAGCCAAGTAGCGTTTGAGGGAGGGGATCCCTACAATGAGCAGTTCTTC; CDR3: CASSQVAFEGGDPYNEQFF
size: .; D: TRBD2; V: TRBV18; J: TRBJ2-1; DNA: TGTGCCAGCTCACCGCGGGAGACTACGTTGGAAGTAGTGTTTTACAATGAGCAGTTCTTC; CDR3: CASSPRETTLEVVFYNEQFF
size: .; D: .; V: TRBV27; J: TRBJ2-7; DNA: TGTGCCAGCAGTTTATCGGCGTATTACAGTCAGCAGTACTTC; CDR3: CASSLSAYYSQQYF